Reported below is one T cell receptor beta chain. Its target is unknown. The table came from immunoSEQ multiplex PCR; TCRdb's copy has only in-frame clones and leaves some out. The sample carries 70,000 to 75,000 clones, around 94% recorded once. Germline V gene sequence: CDR1 MNHEY, CDR2 SMNVEV (reference sequence). This CDR3 has 15 residues. After removal of 4 bases from V and 7 bases from J, the junction contained 12 bases not matched to a gene. This specimen belongs to a study of cytomegalovirus exposure and HLA in healthy donors. The study's findings and limits: The study put about 180 TCR beta chains on its list as cytomegalovirus-associated.

V and J are TRBV27 and TRBJ1-2; 7 nucleotides agree with TRBD1. The clonotype originates from a woman younger than 35 in good health and CMV-seropositive. Sequencing was done on a sample of PBMCs. The CDR3 region has the DNA TGTGCCAGCAGTTATGTGGCAGGGGGATTGAGTGGCTACACCTTC. It encodes CASSYVAGGLSGYTF.